This is a list of T cell receptor beta chains from one sample in a study of Graves' ophthalmopathy and Graves' hyperthyroidism. Via MiXCR, TCRdb re-called the multiplex PCR reads, giving one row per CDR3 protein. The sample has approximately 700,000 distinct CDR3 sequences, roughly 39% seen once. Input material: peripheral blood. These receptors were obtained from an adult man with Graves' ophthalmopathy. Each CDR3 is given with its conserved first and last residue. Fields, in order: CDR3 protein, CDR3 DNA, D gene, V gene, clone size, J gene. A D gene is named only where the DNA matches it firmly. Clone size appears in some rows only: once, few, many, or a class for an expanded clone.

CASSSGTGDGEQYF	TGTGCCAGCAGTTCCGGGACAGGGGATGGGGAGCAGTACTTC	TRBD1	TRBV12-3/TRBV12-4	many	TRBJ2-7
CARQLSTNEKLFF	TGTGCCAGACAGCTTTCAACTAATGAAAAACTGTTTTTT	NA	TRBV11-2	NA	TRBJ1-4
CASSATTGAPNYGYTF	TGTGCCAGCAGCGCCACGACAGGGGCGCCTAACTATGGCTACACCTTC	TRBD1	TRBV7-9	many	TRBJ1-2
CATSDSRSTRVYEQYF	TGTGCCACCAGTGATTCCCGGTCGACGCGAGTTTACGAGCAGTACTTC	NA	TRBV24-1	few	TRBJ2-7
CSALGLDSYNEQFF	TGCAGTGCTTTGGGACTGGACTCCTACAATGAGCAGTTCTTC	NA	TRBV20-1	NA	TRBJ2-1
CASSGAHQGAVTEAFF	TGTGCCAGCAGCGGCGCCCATCAGGGGGCGGTCACTGAAGCTTTCTTT	TRBD1	TRBV2	many	TRBJ1-1
CASSKSRGQVYGQYF	TGTGCCAGCAGCAAGTCCAGGGGGCAGGTCTACGGGCAGTACTTC	TRBD1	TRBV7-9	NA	TRBJ2-7
CALGDRSTNEKLFF	TGTGCCTTGGGGGACAGATCAACTAATGAAAAACTGTTTTTT	TRBD1	TRBV30	NA	TRBJ1-4
CASSLATMEAFGYTF	TGTGCCAGCAGCTTAGCCACTATGGAGGCGTTCGGCTACACCTTC	NA	TRBV7-2	many	TRBJ1-2
CASSLGWGGEAFF	TGTGCCAGCAGCCTAGGGTGGGGGGGTGAAGCTTTCTTT	NA	TRBV12-3/TRBV12-4	many	TRBJ1-1
CASSIAVTRSYEQYF	TGTGCCAGTAGTATAGCTGTGACCCGCTCCTACGAGCAGTACTTC	NA	TRBV19	NA	TRBJ2-7
CASSSTPNTEAFF	TGTGCCAGCAGCTCCACACCGAACACTGAAGCTTTCTTT	NA	TRBV7-6	many	TRBJ1-1
CASSRQGAFGAFF	TGTGCCAGCAGCAGACAGGGGGCATTTGGAGCTTTCTTT	TRBD1	TRBV5-6	many	TRBJ1-1
CATSNLTGPRPTQYF	TGTGCCACCAGCAACCTAACAGGGCCCCGCCCGACCCAGTACTTC	NA	TRBV15	many	TRBJ2-5
CASSSLVGTQYF	TGTGCCAGCAGTTCGCTCGTTGGTACGCAGTATTTT	NA	TRBV2	NA	TRBJ2-3
CASSVEGTGDYSGNTIYF	TGTGCCAGCAGCGTAGAGGGGACAGGGGACTACTCTGGAAACACCATATATTTT	TRBD1	TRBV9	many	TRBJ1-3
CASSLNGGGTQYF	TGTGCCAGCAGTTTAAATGGCGGAGGGACCCAGTACTTC	NA	TRBV12-3/TRBV12-4	once	TRBJ2-5
CASTRLASGELFF	TGTGCCAGCACACGACTAGCGTCCGGGGAGCTGTTTTTT	TRBD2	TRBV3-1	NA	TRBJ2-2
CASSYLGHHEQYF	TGTGCCAGCAGTTACTTAGGACATCACGAGCAGTACTTC	NA	TRBV6-2/TRBV6-3	NA	TRBJ2-7
CASSPDLPGQGTGELFF	TGCGCCAGCAGCCCCGACCTCCCGGGACAGGGAACCGGGGAGCTGTTTTTT	TRBD1	TRBV7-9	NA	TRBJ2-2
CAISQPGGMNTEAFF	TGTGCCATCAGTCAGCCAGGGGGAATGAACACTGAAGCTTTCTTT	TRBD1	TRBV10-3	many	TRBJ1-1
CASSVGVVWTGEFGYTF	TGTGCCAGCAGCGTAGGGGTTGTTTGGACAGGGGAATTCGGCTACACCTTC	TRBD1	TRBV9	NA	TRBJ1-2
CASSHTGGVQETQYF	TGTGCCAGCAGTCACACCGGGGGTGTGCAAGAGACCCAGTACTTC	NA	TRBV12-3/TRBV12-4	many	TRBJ2-5
CAISEPNTDTQYF	TGTGCCATCAGTGAACCCAACACAGATACGCAGTATTTT	NA	TRBV10-3	NA	TRBJ2-3
CSFAAGQPQHF	TGCAGTTTCGCGGCGGGCCAGCCCCAGCATTTT	NA	TRBV29-1	once	TRBJ1-5
CASSEYWGQINSPLHF	TGTGCCAGCAGTGAATATTGGGGTCAAATTAATTCACCCCTCCACTTT	NA	TRBV25-1	NA	TRBJ1-6
CASSTNREGSYEQYF	TGTGCCAGCAGCACAAACAGGGAGGGGTCCTACGAGCAGTACTTC	NA	TRBV13	few	TRBJ2-7
CASSRGQGFEQYF	TGTGCCAGCAGCAGGGGACAGGGGTTCGAGCAGTACTTC	TRBD1	TRBV7-6	many	TRBJ2-7
CASSLAGQSKNF	TGTGCCAGCAGCCTAGCGGGACAGTCGAAAAATTTT	TRBD1	TRBV2	NA	TRBJ1-5
CASSWDRVNGYTF	TGTGCCAGCAGCTGGGACAGGGTAAATGGCTACACCTTC	TRBD1	TRBV5-8	NA	TRBJ1-2
CASVEWDYGYTF	TGTGCCAGCGTTGAGTGGGACTATGGCTACACCTTC	NA	TRBV2	NA	TRBJ1-2
CASSLTGGRGETQYF	TGTGCCAGCAGCCTGACTGGCGGGAGAGGCGAGACCCAGTACTTC	TRBD2	TRBV7-8	many	TRBJ2-5
CSARPDMNTEAFF	TGCAGTGCTAGACCGGATATGAACACTGAAGCTTTCTTT	NA	TRBV20-1	medium-sized	TRBJ1-1
CARASPGRGTGELFF	TGTGCCAGAGCCTCCCCCGGGAGAGGCACCGGGGAGCTGTTTTTT	NA	TRBV9	once	TRBJ2-2
CASSLDGQGVWNQPQHF	TGTGCCAGTAGTTTAGATGGACAGGGAGTTTGGAATCAGCCCCAGCATTTT	TRBD1	TRBV19	many	TRBJ1-5
CASSPAQGGYTF	TGTGCCAGCAGCCCCGCCCAGGGCGGCTACACCTTC	NA	TRBV6-5	many	TRBJ1-2